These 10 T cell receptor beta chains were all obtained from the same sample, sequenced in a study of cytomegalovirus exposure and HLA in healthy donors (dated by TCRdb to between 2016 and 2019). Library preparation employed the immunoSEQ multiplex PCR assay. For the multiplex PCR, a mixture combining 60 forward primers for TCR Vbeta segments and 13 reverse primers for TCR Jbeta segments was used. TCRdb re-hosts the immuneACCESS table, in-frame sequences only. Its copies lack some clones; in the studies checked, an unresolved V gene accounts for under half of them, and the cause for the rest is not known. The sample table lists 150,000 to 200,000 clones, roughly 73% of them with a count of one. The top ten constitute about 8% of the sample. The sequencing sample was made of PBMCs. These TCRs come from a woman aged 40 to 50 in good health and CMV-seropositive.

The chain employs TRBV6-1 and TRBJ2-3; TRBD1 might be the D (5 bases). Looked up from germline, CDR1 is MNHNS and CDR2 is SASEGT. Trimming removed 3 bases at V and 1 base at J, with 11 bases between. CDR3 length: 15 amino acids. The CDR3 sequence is CASSEVTVGTDTQYF. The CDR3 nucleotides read TGTGCCAGCAGTGAGGTGACAGTGGGCACAGATACGCAGTATTTT.

The CDR3, as DNA: TGTGCCAGCAGCAAAGGGCTAGCGGATACACTAGCCAAAAACATTCAGTACTTC. It codes for CASSKGLADTLAKNIQYF. The chain is built from TRBV21-1 and TRBJ2-4; the table's D call TRBD2 went unverified against the DNA. TRBV21-1 is deemed a pseudogene. This CDR3 comprises 18 residues.

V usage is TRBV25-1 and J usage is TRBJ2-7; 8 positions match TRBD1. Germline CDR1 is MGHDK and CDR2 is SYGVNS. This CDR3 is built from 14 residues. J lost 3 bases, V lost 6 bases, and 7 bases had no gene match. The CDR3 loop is CASSPGTGHYEQYF. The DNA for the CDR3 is TGTGCCAGCAGCCCCGGGACAGGTCACTACGAGCAGTACTTC.

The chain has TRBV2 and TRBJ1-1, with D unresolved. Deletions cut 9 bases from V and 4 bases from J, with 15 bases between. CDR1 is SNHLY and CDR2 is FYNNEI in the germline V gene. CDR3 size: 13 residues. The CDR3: CARPDGVGTEAFF. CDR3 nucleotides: TGTGCCAGACCGGACGGGGTCGGCACTGAAGCTTTCTTT.

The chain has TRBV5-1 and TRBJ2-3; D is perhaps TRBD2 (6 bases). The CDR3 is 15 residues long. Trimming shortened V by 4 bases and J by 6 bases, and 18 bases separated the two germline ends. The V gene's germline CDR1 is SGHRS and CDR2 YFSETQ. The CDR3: CASSQRLSGADTQYF. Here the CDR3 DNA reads TGCGCCAGCAGCCAAAGGCTCTCGGGAGCTGATACGCAGTATTTT.

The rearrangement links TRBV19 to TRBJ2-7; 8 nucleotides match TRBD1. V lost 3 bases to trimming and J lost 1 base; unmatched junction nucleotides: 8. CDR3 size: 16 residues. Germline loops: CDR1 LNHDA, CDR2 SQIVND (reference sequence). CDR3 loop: CASSMAAQGGSYEQYF. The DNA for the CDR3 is TGTGCCAGTAGTATGGCGGCACAGGGGGGTTCCTACGAGCAGTACTTC.

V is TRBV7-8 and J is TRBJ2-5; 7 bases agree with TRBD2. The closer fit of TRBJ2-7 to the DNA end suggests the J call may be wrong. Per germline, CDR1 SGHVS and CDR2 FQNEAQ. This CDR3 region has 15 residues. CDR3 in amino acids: CASSLGGGKDYEQYF. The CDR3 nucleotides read TGTGCCAGCAGCTTAGGGGGGGGGAAGGACTACGAGCAGTACTTC.

CDR3 bases: TGTGCCAGCAGCTTAGTAGTGGGGGGGGGTTTTTCCTACGAGCAGTACTTC. Translation: CASSLVVGGGFSYEQYF. The gene calls are TRBV11-2 and TRBJ2-7, with 7 bases identical to TRBD2. CDR1 SGHAT and CDR2 FQNNGV come from the germline V gene. The CDR3 length is 17 residues. V dropped 1 base and J dropped 1; count of bases not matched to a gene: 10.

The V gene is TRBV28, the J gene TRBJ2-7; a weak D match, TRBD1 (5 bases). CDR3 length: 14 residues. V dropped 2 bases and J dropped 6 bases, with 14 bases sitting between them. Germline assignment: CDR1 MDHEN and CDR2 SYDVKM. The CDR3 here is CASSLQGSLLEQYF. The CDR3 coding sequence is TGTGCCAGCAGTTTACAGGGTAGTCTTCTCGAGCAGTACTTC.

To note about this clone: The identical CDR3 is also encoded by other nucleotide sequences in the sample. The CDR3 nucleotides are TGTGCCAGCAGTTACTCGAACAGGGGGCCTTACAATGAGCAGTTCTTC. Encoded protein: CASSYSNRGPYNEQFF. The rearrangement links TRBV6-5 to TRBJ2-1; 9 bases are a match to TRBD1. Losses at the gene ends were 0 bases for V and 4 bases for J; bases not matched to a gene: 4. Germline V gene lookup returns CDR1 MNHEY and CDR2 SVGAGI. The CDR3 loop spans 16 amino acids.